Each of the 20 T cell receptor beta chains below was sequenced from the same sample in a study of blood T cell repertoires in COVID-19. Assay: immunoSEQ multiplex PCR; the TCRdb copy retains only in-frame clones and omits some. This sample has 200,000 to 250,000 clones; 70% to 90% occur once, and the top ten carry around 9.3%. Sequencing input: peripheral blood. These receptors were collected from an elderly woman with acute or convalescent COVID-19.

This clone was observed a handful of times. The V and J genes are TRBV6-5 and TRBJ2-2; D unclear. The CDR3 is 13 residues long. Germline V gives CDR1 MNHEY, CDR2 SVGAGI. The V end was cut by 8 bases, the J end by 7 bases, with 14 bases between. CDR3 DNA: TGTGCCAGCGGCCCCACCCATGGCGGGGAGCTGTTTTTT. This encodes CASGPTHGGELFF.

This clone showed up just once. The rearrangement links TRBV5-5 to TRBJ2-2, with TRBD2 as a possible D gene (6 bases). CDR1 is SGHKS, CDR2 YYEKEE, per germline (reference sequence). This CDR3 comprises 16 residues. Trimming removed 0 bases from V and 0 bases from J, with 9 bases in between. CDR3 loop: CASSLDRGANTGELFF. CDR3 DNA: TGTGCCAGCAGCTTGGATCGCGGGGCGAACACCGGGGAGCTGTTTTTT.

This chain joins TRBV4-3 and TRBJ2-2; D is ambiguous. The V and J ends lost 0 bases and 2 bases respectively, with 10 bases between them. Germline CDR1 and CDR2: LGHNA and YSLEER. This CDR3 has 16 residues. The CDR3 region has the DNA TGCGCCAGCAGCCAAGAAGTAGACAAAAACACCGGGGAGCTGTTTTTT. It is translated as CASSQEVDKNTGELFF.

The chain carries TRBV28 and TRBJ1-6; 8 positions agree with TRBD1. V was clipped by 9 bases and J by 7 bases; unmatched bases: 5. CDR1 and CDR2 from the germline V gene are MDHEN and SYDVKM. The CDR3 totals 13 residues. CDR3 protein: CASGTGGNSPLHF. CDR3 nucleotide sequence: TGTGCCAGTGGGACAGGCGGGAATTCACCCCTCCACTTT.

The chain is built from TRBV11-3 and TRBJ1-2; TRBD1 might be the D (6 bases). Trimming pared 1 base from V and 5 bases from J, leaving 23 bases between. The CDR3 length is 18 residues. Germline CDR1 and CDR2: SGHNT and YENEEA. DNA for the CDR3: TGTGCCAGCAGCTTAGTCGGCCCCACAGGGCCTGAGTTATATGGCTACACCTTC. This translates into CASSLVGPTGPELYGYTF.

The J gene is TRBJ1-3, the V gene TRBV7-2; D is uncertain. Germline values: CDR1 SGHTA, CDR2 FQGNSA. V was cut by 6 bases and J by 0 bases, with 12 bases left in between. The CDR3 covers 15 residues. The CDR3 sequence is CASSWARSSGNTIYF. The CDR3 bases are TGTGCCAGCAGTTGGGCCCGAAGCTCTGGAAACACCATATATTTT.

The V and J genes are TRBV15 and TRBJ2-2, with TRBD1 matching 7 bases. The CDR3 has 15 amino acids. Trimming cost V 4 bases and J 1 base; bases outside gene matches: 3. The germline V gene has CDR1 LNHNV and CDR2 YYDKDF (reference sequence). The CDR3 DNA reads as TGTGCCACCAGCACCCGGACAGGGAACACCGGGGAGCTGTTTTTT. This sequence encodes CATSTRTGNTGELFF.

The rearrangement links TRBV6-5 to TRBJ1-2; D call uncertain. Germline V CDR1 and CDR2: MNHEY, SVGAGI. The V gene lost 2 bases and the J gene lost 4 bases, with 5 bases spanning the gap. This CDR3 comprises 12 residues. CDR3 bases: TGTGCCAGCAGTTACGGCAGCTATGGCTACACCTTC. Protein product: CASSYGSYGYTF.

This clone was observed a few times. The chain combines TRBV7-9 with TRBJ1-1; 8 nucleotides align to TRBD1. With V trimmed by 7 bases and J by 3 bases, 10 bases remained unmatched. Germline V gives CDR1 SEHNR, CDR2 FQNEAQ (reference sequence). This CDR3 has 15 residues. CDR3 bases: TGTGCCAGCACCGTACTGCAGGGGGCGGACACTGAAGCTTTCTTT. The encoded protein is CASTVLQGADTEAFF.

CDR3 DNA: TGTGCCAGCAGCTCACAAACAGGGGGGAACACTGAAGCTTTCTTT. This gives the protein CASSSQTGGNTEAFF. This chain joins TRBV11-3 and TRBJ1-1, with 8 bases fitting TRBD1. The CDR3 spans 15 residues. The germline gives CDR1 SGHNT, CDR2 YENEEA. The trim removed 4 bases at V and 1 base at J, leaving 5 bases unmatched.

J is TRBJ1-6 and V is TRBV25-1; D not certain. Germline V lookup: CDR1 MGHDK, CDR2 SYGVNS. Trimming shortened V by 0 bases and J by 3 bases, and 3 bases separated the two germline ends. The CDR3 is made up of 14 amino acids. The CDR3: CASSEYLYNSPLHF. For the CDR3, the DNA is TGTGCCAGCAGTGAATATCTCTATAATTCACCCCTCCACTTT.

The chain carries TRBV10-3 and TRBJ2-3; 7 bases line up with TRBD2. J was trimmed by 4 bases and V by 2 bases; bases with no gene match: 3. The CDR3 length is 14 residues. Germline assignment: CDR1 ENHRY and CDR2 SYGVKD. CDR3 DNA: TGTGCCATCAGTGAGGGCGGGAGCCCAGATACGCAGTATTTT. Translated: CAISEGGSPDTQYF.

The rearrangement uses TRBV10-2 and TRBJ1-6; 8 nucleotides align to TRBD1. This CDR3 region has 18 residues. In germline, CDR1 is WSHSY, CDR2 SAAADI. Trimming removed 6 bases from V and 9 bases from J; junction bases left unmatched: 19. The CDR3 DNA follows: TGCGCCAGCAGCGTTTATGGGACAGGATTCGGGGTAGGTTCACCCCTCCACTTT. It codes for CASSVYGTGFGVGSPLHF.

The chain combines TRBV6-2 or TRBV6-3 with TRBJ1-3, with 7 bases matching TRBD1. CDR3 length: 14 amino acids. The germline gives CDR1 MNHEY, CDR2 SVGEGT. The junction had 5 bases not matched to a gene; V was cut back by 6 bases and J by 3 bases. DNA for the CDR3: TGTGCCAGCAGCGCCGACAGGGTTGGAAACACCATATATTTT. It encodes CASSADRVGNTIYF.

J is TRBJ2-1 and V is TRBV7-9; no clear D. V was clipped by 4 bases and J by 0 bases, with 13 bases between them. This CDR3 has 16 amino acids. Germline V CDR1 and CDR2: SEHNR, FQNEAQ (reference sequence). This chain's CDR3 is CASSSGSLSSYNEQFF. CDR3 nucleotide sequence: TGTGCCAGCAGCTCCGGGTCGCTGAGCTCCTACAATGAGCAGTTCTTC.

The CDR3 DNA follows: TGTGCCAGCAGTACCCCCCGGGGGGGCTGGGCTGAAGCTTTCTTT. It yields the protein CASSTPRGGWAEAFF. The V gene is TRBV6-2 or TRBV6-3, the J gene TRBJ1-1, with a tentative D call TRBD1 (6 bases). Trimming removed 5 bases from V and 6 bases from J, with 19 bases in between. Germline CDR1 and CDR2: MNHEY and SVGEGT. CDR3 size: 15 residues.

The rearrangement links TRBV6-5 to TRBJ2-5; D may be TRBD1 (5 bases). This CDR3 contains 13 residues. Germline V gene lookup returns CDR1 MNHEY and CDR2 SVGAGI. V shed 6 bases and J shed 1 base, with 9 bases lying between them. The CDR3 nucleotides are TGTGCCAGCAGAAGAACAGGCCAAGAGACCCAGTACTTC. This encodes CASRRTGQETQYF.

The chain has TRBV6-5 and TRBJ1-2; TRBD1 might be the D (5 bases). The CDR3 has 12 residues. V shed 8 bases and J shed 7 bases, with 14 bases lying between them. Germline-derived CDR1 and CDR2 are MNHEY and SVGAGI. The CDR3 bases are TGTGCCAGCGGACGCAGGGATGGTGGCTACACCTTC. Encoded protein: CASGRRDGGYTF.

This chain connects TRBV2 to TRBJ1-6; possible D gene TRBD1, 5 bases. The V end was cut by 1 base, the J end by 9 bases, with 10 bases between. Germline values: CDR1 SNHLY, CDR2 FYNNEI. This CDR3 has 14 amino acids. CDR3 bases: TGTGCCAGCAGTGAAGAACAGGAGATTTCACCCCTCCACTTT. Translation gives CASSEEQEISPLHF. Full variable domain (rest looked up from reference TRBV2 and TRBJ1-6): EPEVTQTPSHQVTQMGQEVILRCVPISNHLYFYWYRQILGQKVEFLVSFYNNEISEKSEIFDDQFSVERPDGSNFTLKIRSTKLEDSAMYFCASSEEQEISPLHFGNGTRLTVT.

On this clone itself: Other DNA sequences in the same sample also yield this CDR3. The chain is built from TRBV18 and TRBJ1-5, with 10 bases aligning to TRBD1. Germline loops: CDR1 KGHSH, CDR2 LQKENI. After removal of 2 bases from V and 2 bases from J, the junction contained 3 bases not matched to a gene. The CDR3 is 16 amino acids. In DNA form, the CDR3 reads TGTGCCAGCTCACCAGAGACAGGGGGCGGCAATCAGCCCCAGCATTTT. Amino acid sequence: CASSPETGGGNQPQHF.